The 20 T cell receptor beta chains presented below share a single source sample, sequenced in a study of T-cell reconstitution after alpha-beta-depleted transplantation in children. The library targeted TCRbeta and was prepared with unique molecular identifiers. TCRdb ran MiXCR on the PCR reads and lists one entry per CDR3 protein. The sample lists about 610,000 distinct CDR3 sequences, 8% to 11% occurring once. This sample comprised PBMCs from the stem cell graft donor, obtained from the stem cell graft. The receptor set was obtained from a human donor who donated a stem cell graft to a child with acute myeloid leukemia.

In this sample, this clonotype turned up a few times. V and J are TRBV5-1 and TRBJ1-1; 7 bases fit TRBD1. V dropped 3 bases and J dropped 0; count of bases not matched to a gene: 8. The CDR3 is 16 residues long. CDR1 and CDR2 (germline): SGHRS, YFSETQ. The CDR3 nucleotides read TGCGCCAGCAGCTCAAACAGGGGTGGGATGAACACTGAAGCTTTCTTT. Translating it yields CASSSNRGGMNTEAFF.

In this sample, this clonotype turned up many times. The CDR3 is CASSFGGRSYEQYF. The CDR3 region has the DNA TGTGCCAGCAGTTTTGGTGGGAGATCCTACGAGCAGTACTTC. V is TRBV12-3 or TRBV12-4 and J is TRBJ2-7; a weak D match, TRBD2 (5 bases). This CDR3 spans 14 amino acids. V lost 3 bases, J lost 1 base, and 10 bases lay in between.

The sample holds a few counts of this clonotype. The gene calls are TRBV3-1 and TRBJ2-7; 8 nucleotides line up with TRBD2. CDR1 and CDR2 (germline): LGHDT, YNNKEL (reference sequence). The V and J ends lost 1 base and 0 bases, in that order; junction bases with no gene match: 5. The length of the CDR3 is 16 residues. The CDR3 sequence: CASSQAPGGFSYEQYF. The DNA for the CDR3 is TGTGCCAGCAGCCAAGCGCCGGGGGGGTTCTCCTACGAGCAGTACTTC.

This clonotype turned up a few times. This chain connects TRBV25-1 to TRBJ2-1; D perhaps matches TRBD2 (6 bases). Between the trimmed V and J ends, which lost 3 bases and 5 bases, there was a span of 14 bases. The germline V gene encodes CDR1 MGHDK and CDR2 SYGVNS. The CDR3 sequence is 15 residues long. CDR3 DNA sequence: TGTGCCAGCAGTGATCTAGGAGGGTCACACAATGAGCAGTTCTTC. It codes for CASSDLGGSHNEQFF.

The V gene is TRBV7-2, the J gene TRBJ2-1; 10 nucleotides line up with TRBD2. CDR3 size: 13 residues. V was pared by 4 bases and J by 9 bases, with 3 bases of the junction left unmatched. In germline, CDR1 is SGHTA, CDR2 FQGNSA. In nucleotides, the CDR3 is TGTGCCAGCAGCTGGGAGCGGGAGGGTGAGCAGTTCTTC. This gives the protein CASSWEREGEQFF. The full variable domain, in which reference TRBV7-2 and TRBJ2-1 provide the parts outside the CDR3, is GAGVSQSPSNKVTEKGKDVELRCDPISGHTALYWYRQSLGQGLEFLIYFQGNSAPDKSGLPSDRFSAERTGGSVSTLTIQRTQQEDSAVYLCASSWEREGEQFFGPGTRLTVL.

The chain is built from TRBV24-1 and TRBJ2-5, with D possibly matching TRBD2 (5 bases). The CDR3 is 14 residues long. Trimming pared 1 base from V and 4 bases from J, leaving 9 bases between. The germline V gene encodes CDR1 KGHDR and CDR2 SFDVKD. CDR3 coding DNA: TGTGCCACCAGTGATTTTACCGAGGGAGAGACCCAGTACTTC. Protein: CATSDFTEGETQYF.

This clonotype was detected only a few times. V is TRBV20-1 and J is TRBJ2-7; TRBD2 matches 8 bases. V lost 5 bases, J lost 7 bases, and 10 bases stayed unmatched. CDR3 length: 13 residues. CDR1 is DFQATT, CDR2 SNEGSKA, per germline (reference sequence). The DNA of the CDR3 is TGCAGTGCTCCAGTAGCGGGGACTGGTGAGCAGTACTTC. Translated, it gives CSAPVAGTGEQYF.

In this sample, this clonotype turned up a few times. The CDR3 spells CASSSTRQEQYF. In nucleotides, the CDR3 is TGTGCCAGCAGTTCGACGCGACAGGAGCAGTACTTC. The chain joins TRBV27 to TRBJ2-7, with D possibly TRBD1 on 5 matching bases. V lost 4 bases and J 7 bases, leaving 11 bases between the germline ends. Looked up from germline, CDR1 is MNHEY and CDR2 is SMNVEV (reference sequence). The CDR3 extends over 12 amino acids.

The rearrangement links TRBV30 to TRBJ1-1; D not resolved. V lost 1 base and J lost 1, with 10 bases in between. This CDR3 spans 14 amino acids. Germline values: CDR1 GTSNPN, CDR2 SVGIG (reference sequence). The CDR3 loop reads CAWSGGRKNTEAFF. DNA for the CDR3: TGTGCCTGGAGTGGGGGTCGGAAGAACACTGAAGCTTTCTTT.

This clonotype was recorded at least ten times. This chain uses TRBV6-5 with TRBJ2-1, with TRBD2 matching over 7 bases. This CDR3 has 15 amino acids. Germline values: CDR1 MNHEY, CDR2 SVGAGI. J gave up 8 bases and V 0 bases, and 7 bases lay outside the gene matches. CDR3 in DNA: TGTGCCAGCAGTTACTCGGGGGGGAGCCCCCATGAGCAGTTCTTC. It yields the protein CASSYSGGSPHEQFF.

This clonotype occurred once. In DNA form, the CDR3 reads TGCAGCGTTTCCGGGGCCAATGAGCAGTTCTTC. The encoded protein is CSVSGANEQFF. The V and J genes are TRBV29-1 and TRBJ2-1; D tentatively fits TRBD1 or TRBD2 (5 bases each). In germline, CDR1 is SQVTM, CDR2 ANQGSEA. The CDR3 covers 11 residues. V dropped 5 bases and J dropped 6 bases, with 8 bases sitting between them.

This clonotype showed up just a few times. The CDR3 protein is CASSLARSGLGSSYEQYF. The CDR3 nucleotides read TGTGCCAGCAGTTTAGCGCGATCAGGACTAGGAAGCTCCTACGAGCAGTACTTC. V gene TRBV12-3 or TRBV12-4 combines with J gene TRBJ2-7; the match to TRBD2 covers 7 bases. CDR3 length: 18 residues. V trimming: 0 bases; J trimming: 0 bases; junction bases outside the gene matches: 11.

This clonotype was picked up many times. The chain employs TRBV29-1 and TRBJ2-2, with 8 bases identical to TRBD1. CDR1 and CDR2 (germline): SQVTM, ANQGSEA. This CDR3 has 16 residues. The J segment lost 4 bases and the V segment lost 3 bases, leaving 10 bases of the junction unmatched. As DNA, the CDR3 is TGCAGCGTTGACTATCAAGGCAGGGGGCCCACCGGGGAGCTGTTTTTT. As protein: CSVDYQGRGPTGELFF.

This chain links TRBV28 with TRBJ1-2; 12 positions agree with TRBD1. This CDR3 region has 18 residues. Germline loops: CDR1 MDHEN, CDR2 SYDVKM. V shed 3 bases and J 2 bases; nucleotides not matched to a gene: 10. The CDR3 DNA reads TGTGCCAGCAGTTTGGCCCGGGACAGGGGGCGAAAAAACTATGGCTACACCTTC. It is translated as CASSLARDRGRKNYGYTF.

This clonotype was seen only a few times. This chain connects TRBV20-1 to TRBJ1-5; D is undetermined. The CDR3 runs to 15 residues. The germline V gene has CDR1 DFQATT and CDR2 SNEGSKA (reference sequence). Trimming stripped 6 bases from V and 5 bases from J, with 20 bases between. The CDR3, as DNA: TGCAGTGCACCCATCCCGGGGTCACTTGATCAGCCCCAGCATTTT. It specifies CSAPIPGSLDQPQHF.

This clonotype came up many times. The CDR3 DNA follows: TGTGCCAGCAGGGGGAGGGGTCGGGCTTGGAACACTGAAGCTTTCTTT. This codes for CASRGRGRAWNTEAFF. The chain is built from TRBV6-5 and TRBJ1-1; tentative D call: TRBD1 (5 bases). Trimming removed 6 bases from V and 1 base from J, with 18 bases in between. The CDR3 loop spans 16 amino acids. Germline V gene sequence: CDR1 MNHEY, CDR2 SVGAGI.

For this clonotype: Possible read error: a much larger clone is one base away. The rearrangement joins TRBV5-1 to TRBJ1-1; TRBD1 matches 8 bases. With 0 bases clipped from V and 5 bases from J, the junction kept 6 bases outside the gene matches. The CDR3 has 15 residues. Germline V lookup: CDR1 SGHRS, CDR2 YFSETQ. CDR3 residues: CASSLGYRGGTEAFF. In nucleotides, the CDR3 is TGCGCCAGCAGCTTGGGGTACAGGGGGGGGACTGAAGCTTTCTTT.

This clonotype was detected a few times. This sequence joins TRBV5-6 and TRBJ1-3; D not resolved. V was clipped by 0 bases and J by 3 bases, with 10 bases between them. The CDR3 has 15 residues. The germline CDR1 and CDR2 sequences are SGHDT and YYEEEE. Here the CDR3 reads CASSLESLIGNTIYF. Here the CDR3 DNA reads TGTGCCAGCAGCTTGGAATCTTTGATTGGAAACACCATATATTTT.

This clonotype was detected a few times. The V call is TRBV6-1, the J call TRBJ2-5; 10 nucleotides line up with TRBD2. V gave up 9 bases and J gave up 4 bases; unmatched junction bases: 8. In germline, CDR1 is MNHNS, CDR2 SASEGT. CDR3 length equals 14 residues. The CDR3 reads CARSSGRRGETQYF. CDR3 sequence (DNA): TGTGCCAGATCTAGCGGGAGAAGGGGAGAGACCCAGTACTTC.

This clonotype was recorded at least ten times. This rearrangement joins TRBV29-1 to TRBJ2-7; 9 bases align to TRBD1. The CDR3 has 15 residues. J gave up 2 bases and V 0 bases, and 5 bases lay outside the gene matches. Germline assignment: CDR1 SQVTM and CDR2 ANQGSEA. Here the CDR3 reads CSVEDRGTGTYEQYF. The CDR3, as DNA: TGCAGCGTTGAAGATCGGGGGACAGGGACCTACGAGCAGTACTTC.